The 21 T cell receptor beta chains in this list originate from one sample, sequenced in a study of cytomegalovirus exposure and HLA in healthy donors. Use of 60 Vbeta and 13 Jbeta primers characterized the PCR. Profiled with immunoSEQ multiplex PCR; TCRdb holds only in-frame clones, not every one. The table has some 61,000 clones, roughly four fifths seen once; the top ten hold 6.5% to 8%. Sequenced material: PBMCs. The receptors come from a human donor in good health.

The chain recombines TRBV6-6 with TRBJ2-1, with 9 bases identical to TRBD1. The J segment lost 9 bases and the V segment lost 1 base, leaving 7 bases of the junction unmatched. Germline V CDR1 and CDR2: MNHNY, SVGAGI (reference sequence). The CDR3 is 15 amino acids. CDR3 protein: CASSYLGQGGTEQFF. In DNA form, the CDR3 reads TGTGCCAGCAGTTACTTGGGACAGGGAGGGACTGAGCAGTTCTTC.

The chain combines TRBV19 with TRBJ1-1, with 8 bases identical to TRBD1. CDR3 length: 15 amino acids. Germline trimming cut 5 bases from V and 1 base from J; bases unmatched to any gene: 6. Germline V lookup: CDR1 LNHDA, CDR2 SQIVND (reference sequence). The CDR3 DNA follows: TGTGCCAGTAGTCCCAGGGGGCGCTCGAACACTGAAGCTTTCTTT. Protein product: CASSPRGRSNTEAFF.

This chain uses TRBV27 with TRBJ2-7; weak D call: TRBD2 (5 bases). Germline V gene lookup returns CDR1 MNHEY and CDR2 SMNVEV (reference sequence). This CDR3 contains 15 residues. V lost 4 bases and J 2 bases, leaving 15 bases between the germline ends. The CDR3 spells CASSSTRDDPYEQYF. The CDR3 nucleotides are TGTGCCAGCAGTTCAACGAGGGATGATCCCTACGAGCAGTACTTC.

CDR3 residues: CASSQRQGAVGELFF. Here the CDR3 DNA reads TGCGCCAGCAGCCAAAGACAGGGGGCCGTCGGGGAGCTGTTTTTT. J is TRBJ2-2 and V is TRBV4-1, with 10 bases that match TRBD1. Germline CDR1 and CDR2: MGHRA and YSYEKL. V lost 2 bases and J lost 7; bases outside the gene matches: 4. The CDR3 covers 15 residues.

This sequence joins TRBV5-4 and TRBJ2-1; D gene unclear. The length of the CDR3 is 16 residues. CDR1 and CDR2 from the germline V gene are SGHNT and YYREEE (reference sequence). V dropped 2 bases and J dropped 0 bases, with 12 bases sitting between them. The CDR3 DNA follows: TGTGCCAGCAGCTTACCCCGCGGCGCCTCCTACAATGAGCAGTTCTTC. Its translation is CASSLPRGASYNEQFF.

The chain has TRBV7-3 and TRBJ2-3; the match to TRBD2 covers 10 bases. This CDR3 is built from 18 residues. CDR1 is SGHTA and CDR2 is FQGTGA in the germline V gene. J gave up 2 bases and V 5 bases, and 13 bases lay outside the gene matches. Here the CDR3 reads CASSQFSGGLGNTDTQYF. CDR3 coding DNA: TGTGCCAGCAGCCAATTTAGCGGGGGGTTAGGGAACACAGATACGCAGTATTTT.

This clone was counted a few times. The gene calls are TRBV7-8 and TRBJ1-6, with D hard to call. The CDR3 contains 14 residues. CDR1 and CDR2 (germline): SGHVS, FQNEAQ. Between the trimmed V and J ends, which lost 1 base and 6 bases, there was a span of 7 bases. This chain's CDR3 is CASSLVSGNSPLHF. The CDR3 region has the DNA TGTGCCAGCAGCTTAGTATCGGGTAATTCACCCCTCCACTTT.

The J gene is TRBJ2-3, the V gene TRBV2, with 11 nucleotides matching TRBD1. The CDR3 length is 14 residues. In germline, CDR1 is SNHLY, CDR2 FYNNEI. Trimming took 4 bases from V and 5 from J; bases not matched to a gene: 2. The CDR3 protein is CASSGTGGGDTQYF. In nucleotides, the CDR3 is TGTGCCAGCAGTGGGACAGGGGGCGGAGATACGCAGTATTTT.

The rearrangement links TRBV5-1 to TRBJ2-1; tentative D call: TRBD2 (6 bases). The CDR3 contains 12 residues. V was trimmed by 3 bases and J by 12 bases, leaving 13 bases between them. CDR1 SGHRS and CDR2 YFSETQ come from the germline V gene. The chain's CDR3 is CASSYTRGWQFF. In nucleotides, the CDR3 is TGCGCCAGCAGCTATACACGGGGGTGGCAGTTCTTC.

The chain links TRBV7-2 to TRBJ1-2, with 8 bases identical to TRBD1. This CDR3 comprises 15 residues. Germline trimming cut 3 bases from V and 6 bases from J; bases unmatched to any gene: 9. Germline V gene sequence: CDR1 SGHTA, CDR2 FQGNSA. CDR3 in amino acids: CASSLRQGATDGYTF. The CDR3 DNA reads TGTGCCAGCAGCTTGCGTCAGGGGGCGACGGATGGCTACACCTTC.

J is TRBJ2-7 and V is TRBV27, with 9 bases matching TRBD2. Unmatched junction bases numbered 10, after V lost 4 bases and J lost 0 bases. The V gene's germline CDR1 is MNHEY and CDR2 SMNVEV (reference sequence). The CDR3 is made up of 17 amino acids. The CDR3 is CASSSSPSGVSSYEQYF. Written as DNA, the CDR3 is TGTGCCAGCAGTTCATCCCCTAGCGGGGTGAGCTCCTACGAGCAGTACTTC.

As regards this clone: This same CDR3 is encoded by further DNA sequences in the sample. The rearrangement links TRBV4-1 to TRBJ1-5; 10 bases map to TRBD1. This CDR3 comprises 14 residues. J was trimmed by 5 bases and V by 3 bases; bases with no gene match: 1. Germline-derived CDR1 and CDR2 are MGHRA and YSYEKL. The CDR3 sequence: CASSHGQGDQPQHF. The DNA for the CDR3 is TGCGCCAGCAGCCATGGACAGGGGGATCAGCCCCAGCATTTT.

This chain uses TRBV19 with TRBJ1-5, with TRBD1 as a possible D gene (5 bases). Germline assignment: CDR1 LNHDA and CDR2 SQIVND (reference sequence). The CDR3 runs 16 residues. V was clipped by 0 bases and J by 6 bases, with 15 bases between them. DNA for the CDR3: TGTGCCAGTAGTATAGATCGGTCAGGGAGGACTCAGCCCCAGCATTTT. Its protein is CASSIDRSGRTQPQHF.

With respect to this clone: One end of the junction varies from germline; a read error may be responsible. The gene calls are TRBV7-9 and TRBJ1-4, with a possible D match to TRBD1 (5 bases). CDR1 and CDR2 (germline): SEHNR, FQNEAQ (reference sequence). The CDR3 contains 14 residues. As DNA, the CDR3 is TGTGCTAGCACCCTTTTGCGGAGGGGTGAAAAACTGTTTTTT. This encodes CASTLLRRGEKLFF.

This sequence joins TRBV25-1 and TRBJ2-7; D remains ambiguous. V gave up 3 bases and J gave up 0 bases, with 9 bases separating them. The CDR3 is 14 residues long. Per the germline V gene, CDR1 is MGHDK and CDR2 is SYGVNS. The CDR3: CASSDSYTSYEQYF. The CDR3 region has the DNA TGTGCCAGCAGTGACTCCTATACCTCCTACGAGCAGTACTTC.

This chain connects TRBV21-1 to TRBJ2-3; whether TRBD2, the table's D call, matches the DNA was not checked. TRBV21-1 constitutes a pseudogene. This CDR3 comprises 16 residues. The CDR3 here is CASSKSGLARRDTQYF. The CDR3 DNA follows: TGTGCCAGCAGCAAATCTGGACTAGCGCGAAGAGATACGCAGTATTTT.

The CDR3 region has the DNA TGCGCCAGCAGCTCCACTAGCGGGGGGTACAATGAGCAGTTCTTC. This translates into CASSSTSGGYNEQFF. The V and J genes are TRBV5-1 and TRBJ2-1; 12 bases map to TRBD2. Germline V gene data show CDR1 as SGHRS and CDR2 as YFSETQ. This CDR3 has 15 amino acids. V was pared by 3 bases and J by 4 bases, with 2 bases of the junction left unmatched.

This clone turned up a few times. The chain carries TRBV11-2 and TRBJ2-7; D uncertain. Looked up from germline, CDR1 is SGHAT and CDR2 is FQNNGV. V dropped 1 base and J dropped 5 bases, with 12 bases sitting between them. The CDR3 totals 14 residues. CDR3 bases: TGTGCCAGCAGCTTAGGACTTCAAGCCAACGAGCAGTACTTC. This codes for CASSLGLQANEQYF.

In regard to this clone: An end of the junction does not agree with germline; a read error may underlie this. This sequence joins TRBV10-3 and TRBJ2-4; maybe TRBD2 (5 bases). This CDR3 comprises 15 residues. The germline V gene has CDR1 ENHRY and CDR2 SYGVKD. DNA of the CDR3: TGTGCCATCTCAGAGAAAGCTCTAGCCAAAGACATTCAGTACTTC. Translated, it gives CAISEKALAKDIQYF.

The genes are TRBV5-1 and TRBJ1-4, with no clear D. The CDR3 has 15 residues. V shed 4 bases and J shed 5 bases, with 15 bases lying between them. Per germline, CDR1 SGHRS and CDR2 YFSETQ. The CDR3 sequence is CASSPLATGNEKLFF. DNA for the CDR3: TGCGCCAGCAGCCCATTAGCGACGGGAAATGAAAAACTGTTTTTT.

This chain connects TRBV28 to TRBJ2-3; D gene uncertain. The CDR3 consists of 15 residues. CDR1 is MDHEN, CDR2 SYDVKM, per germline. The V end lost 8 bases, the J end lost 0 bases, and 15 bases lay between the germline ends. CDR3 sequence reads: CASPPVGRSTDTQYF. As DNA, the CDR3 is TGTGCCAGCCCTCCGGTGGGCCGGAGCACAGATACGCAGTATTTT. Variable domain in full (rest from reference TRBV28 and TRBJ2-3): DVKVTQSSRYLVKRTGEKVFLECVQDMDHENMFWYRQDPGLGLRLIYFSYDVKMKEKGDIPEGYSVSREKKERFSLILESASTNQTSMYLCASPPVGRSTDTQYFGPGTRLTVL.